The 32 T cell receptor beta chains given below trace back to one sample, sequenced in a study of Graves' ophthalmopathy and Graves' hyperthyroidism. Using RNA transcripts, the TCR beta CDR3 regions were amplified. First-round RT-PCR with HTBI primers preceded a second-round multiplex PCR. From the multiplex PCR reads, TCRdb called clonotypes with MiXCR, one entry per CDR3 protein. The table shows over a million distinct CDR3 sequences, with roughly 35% occurring only once. Input material: peripheral blood or thyroid tissue (not recorded which). Receptors originate from an adult man with Graves' hyperthyroidism.

This clonotype occurred many times. One end of the junction does not line up with germline, which may come from a read error. The chain joins TRBV11-2 to TRBJ1-1, with D unclear. This CDR3 spans 12 amino acids. Germline loops: CDR1 SGHAT, CDR2 FQNNGV. The CDR3 reads CASRLRNTEAFF. CDR3 coding DNA: TGTGCCAGCCGCTTGAGGAACACTGAAGCTTTCTTT.

The gene calls are TRBV6-1 and TRBJ2-3; 10 bases match TRBD2. The CDR3 is 15 residues long. Per germline, CDR1 MNHNS and CDR2 SASEGT. The trim removed 8 bases at V and 3 bases at J, leaving 8 bases unmatched. CDR3 nucleotide sequence: TGTGCCAGCCCACCGTTAGCGGGGGGAACAGATACGCAGTATTTT. This translates into CASPPLAGGTDTQYF.

This clonotype was recorded many times. The chain combines TRBV20-1 with TRBJ2-7; 12 positions match TRBD2. V gave up 4 bases and J gave up 0 bases; unmatched junction bases: 1. The CDR3 is 14 amino acids. The germline CDR1 and CDR2 sequences are DFQATT and SNEGSKA (reference sequence). The CDR3 sequence is CSAKTSGSSYEQYF. DNA for the CDR3: TGCAGTGCTAAGACTAGCGGGAGCTCCTACGAGCAGTACTTC.

This clonotype appeared a few times. V is TRBV7-2 and J is TRBJ1-1; a weak D match, TRBD1 (6 bases). This CDR3 has 13 residues. Germline values: CDR1 SGHTA, CDR2 FQGNSA. With 4 bases removed from V and 5 bases from J, the gap between germline ends came to 11 bases. The CDR3 DNA sequence: TGTGCCAGCAGCTCAGGGGCAAAGACTGAAGCTTTCTTT. It specifies CASSSGAKTEAFF.

This clonotype was observed a handful of times. The J gene is TRBJ2-5, the V gene TRBV5-1, with TRBD1 matching 7 bases. Germline CDR1 is SGHRS and CDR2 is YFSETQ. The length of the CDR3 is 15 residues. The V segment lost 5 bases and the J segment 4 bases; nucleotides outside the gene matches: 11. The CDR3 region is CASRLYTGAPETQYF. DNA of the CDR3: TGCGCCAGCAGACTGTATACAGGGGCGCCAGAGACCCAGTACTTC.

The chain recombines TRBV20-1 with TRBJ1-5, with D possibly matching TRBD1 (5 bases). Germline V gene lookup returns CDR1 DFQATT and CDR2 SNEGSKA (reference sequence). The CDR3 consists of 17 residues. V lost 2 bases to trimming and J lost 11 bases, with 28 bases between them. The CDR3 region has the DNA TGCAGTGCTAGAACATGGGGCGGGAGGGCAGGATTAGAGACCCAGCATTTT. It is translated as CSARTWGGRAGLETQHF.

This clonotype has just a few counts. The chain couples TRBV27 to TRBJ2-7; the match to TRBD2 covers 9 bases. The CDR3 length is 12 residues. Trimming removed 2 bases from V and 11 bases from J; junction bases left unmatched: 4. Germline CDR1 is MNHEY and CDR2 is SMNVEV (reference sequence). The CDR3 spells CASSLIAGEEYF. CDR3 sequence (DNA): TGTGCCAGCAGTTTAATAGCGGGGGAGGAGTACTTC.

A word on this clonotype: Compared with germline, one end of the junction differs, possibly owing to a read error. The chain recombines TRBV10-3 with TRBJ1-1, with D perhaps TRBD1 (5 bases). The CDR3 sequence is 14 residues long. Germline V gene sequence: CDR1 ENHRY, CDR2 SYGVKD. The CDR3 nucleotides read TGTGCCAGCAGTTACCTCGGGGGGGAAACTGAAGCTTTCTTT. Translated: CASSYLGGETEAFF.

This clonotype has a count of ten or more. The CDR3 sequence: CASSPGRSFYEQYF. CDR3 coding DNA: TGTGCCAGCAGCCCGGGACGGAGCTTCTACGAGCAGTACTTC. The chain employs TRBV9 and TRBJ2-7; D may correspond to TRBD1 or TRBD2 (5 bases each). CDR3 length: 14 amino acids. Trimming cost V 4 bases and J 3 bases, with 14 bases left between them. Germline lookup yields CDR1 SGDLS and CDR2 YYNGEE.

This clonotype was detected many times. This chain links TRBV5-8 with TRBJ1-2; D is uncertain. Germline V gives CDR1 SGHTS, CDR2 YDEGEE. This CDR3 is built from 14 residues. Trimming took 2 bases from V and 2 from J, leaving 10 bases between them. This chain's CDR3 is CASSFLKSNYGYTF. DNA of the CDR3: TGTGCCAGCAGCTTTCTGAAGTCCAACTATGGCTACACCTTC.

The rearrangement links TRBV2 to TRBJ1-2; no firm D call. Trimming left V 4 bases short and J 3 bases short, with 15 bases between. Germline CDR1 SNHLY, CDR2 FYNNEI. This CDR3 is 15 amino acids long. CDR3 DNA sequence: TGTGCCAGCAGTGCCACGGCAGCACGGGACTATGGCTACACCTTC. Protein product: CASSATAARDYGYTF.

CDR3 in DNA: TGTGCCAGCAGCTTGGGTATCCTGGTGGGCGAGCAGTACTTC. Translated: CASSLGILVGEQYF. The rearrangement joins TRBV5-6 to TRBJ2-7; D is uncertain. The CDR3 length is 14 residues. V was trimmed by 0 bases and J by 6 bases, leaving 13 bases between them. Germline-derived CDR1 and CDR2 are SGHDT and YYEEEE.

This clonotype was seen ten or more times. The J gene is TRBJ2-5, the V gene TRBV7-7; 7 bases match TRBD2. The CDR3 runs to 15 residues. In germline, CDR1 is SSHAT, CDR2 FNYEAQ (reference sequence). V lost 5 bases and J lost 4; bases outside the gene matches: 10. CDR3 DNA: TGTGCCAGCAGCCTTAGAAGCGGGGTAGCAGAGACCCAGTACTTC. Protein product: CASSLRSGVAETQYF. The full variable domain, rest sourced from reference TRBV7-7 and TRBJ2-5, is GAGVSQSPRYKVTKRGQDVTLRCDPISSHATLYWYQQALGQGPEFLTYFNYEAQPDKSGLPSDRFSAERPEGSISTLTIQRTEQRDSAMYRCASSLRSGVAETQYFGPGTRLLVL.

In its sample, this clonotype was seen a few times. The rearrangement links TRBV12-3 or TRBV12-4 to TRBJ1-1, with D perhaps TRBD1 (6 bases). The CDR3 is 14 amino acids. V dropped 2 bases and J dropped 4 bases, with 11 bases sitting between them. CDR3 sequence: CASSLLQGFTEAFF. DNA of the CDR3: TGTGCCAGCAGTTTACTGCAGGGGTTCACTGAAGCTTTCTTT.

V gene TRBV19 combines with J gene TRBJ2-5; tentative D call: TRBD1 (6 bases). The CDR3 is made up of 15 amino acids. CDR1 is LNHDA and CDR2 is SQIVND in the germline V gene (reference sequence). Trimming took off 11 bases at V and 7 bases at J, with 26 bases between the two ends. CDR3 protein: CAWSPTGSEVGTQYF. The CDR3 bases are TGTGCCTGGAGCCCAACAGGGTCAGAAGTCGGGACCCAGTACTTC.

This clonotype was found a few times. It may be a read error: a sequence one base away is much more abundant. The gene calls are TRBV10-3 and TRBJ2-7, with TRBD2 as a possible D gene (5 bases). CDR3 length: 13 amino acids. Germline V CDR1 and CDR2: ENHRY, SYGVKD. V lost 8 bases and J lost 2, with 13 bases in between. The CDR3 is CAIGGRSTYEQYF. In DNA, the CDR3 is TGTGCCATCGGCGGGCGGAGTACCTACGAGCAGTACTTC.

This clonotype was observed a few times. The V and J genes are TRBV6-2 or TRBV6-3 and TRBJ1-3; no definite D call. This CDR3 has 15 amino acids. Trimming removed 6 bases at V and 0 bases at J, with 12 bases between. CDR1 and CDR2 (germline): MNHEY, SVGEGT. The CDR3 coding sequence is TGTGCCAGCAGATCCACACCGTTCTCTGGAAACACCATATATTTT. As protein: CASRSTPFSGNTIYF.

There are a few counts of this clonotype. The chain uses TRBV3-1 and TRBJ2-7; D is unclear. This CDR3 has 12 residues. Trimming cost V 7 bases and J 6 bases, with 13 bases left between them. Germline CDR1 and CDR2: LGHDT and YNNKEL (reference sequence). For the CDR3, the DNA is TGTGCCAGCACCACTCGAGGTGGCGAGCAGTACTTC. This sequence encodes CASTTRGGEQYF.

At least ten counts were recorded for this clonotype. Compared with germline, one end of the junction differs, possibly owing to a read error. The V gene is TRBV10-2, the J gene TRBJ2-2, with a weak D call TRBD2 (6 bases). This CDR3 region has 12 residues. CDR1 and CDR2 (germline): WSHSY, SAAADI. CDR3 sequence (DNA): TGTGCCAGCAGTGCGGGACCCGGGGAGCTGTTTTTT. Its protein is CASSAGPGELFF.

This chain joins TRBV29-1 and TRBJ1-1; D is perhaps TRBD1 (6 bases). The CDR3 loop spans 13 amino acids. Germline values: CDR1 SQVTM, CDR2 ANQGSEA. Between the trimmed V and J ends, which lost 7 bases and 8 bases, there was a span of 20 bases. The CDR3 loop reads CSGDAGAETEAFF. CDR3 nucleotide sequence: TGCAGCGGGGACGCGGGGGCCGAGACAGAAGCTTTCTTT.

This clonotype was seen a handful of times. The chain employs TRBV19 and TRBJ2-2; D gene uncertain. This CDR3 is built from 14 residues. Deletions cut 7 bases from V and 1 base from J, with 10 bases between. The germline V gene has CDR1 LNHDA and CDR2 SQIVND (reference sequence). The CDR3 region is CASNPGMNTGELFF. The DNA of the CDR3 is TGTGCCAGTAACCCCGGAATGAACACCGGGGAGCTGTTTTTT. Full variable domain (rest looked up from reference TRBV19 and TRBJ2-2): DGGITQSPKYLFRKEGQNVTLSCEQNLNHDAMYWYRQDPGQGLRLIYYSQIVNDFQKGDIAEGYSVSREKKESFPLTVTSAQKNPTAFYLCASNPGMNTGELFFGEGSRLTVL.

This chain connects TRBV30 to TRBJ1-6, with TRBD1 as a possible D gene (5 bases). Trimming took 7 bases from V and 6 from J, leaving 13 bases between them. This CDR3 comprises 13 residues. CDR1 GTSNPN and CDR2 SVGIG come from the germline V gene (reference sequence). CDR3 sequence: CASVGRVNSPLHF. The CDR3 coding sequence is TGTGCCTCTGTGGGCAGGGTTAATTCACCCCTCCACTTT.

This clonotype was found many times. This chain connects TRBV10-3 to TRBJ1-2; D not certain. Trimming stripped 3 bases from V and 4 bases from J, with 15 bases between. In germline, CDR1 is ENHRY, CDR2 SYGVKD. The CDR3 contains 15 residues. CDR3 in amino acids: CAISDPSRGSYGYTF. The CDR3 DNA is TGTGCCATCAGTGACCCTAGTCGCGGGAGCTATGGCTACACCTTC.

This clonotype appeared a few times. The chain joins TRBV10-3 to TRBJ2-5; 9 bases are shared with TRBD1. The V gene's germline CDR1 is ENHRY and CDR2 SYGVKD. The CDR3 totals 14 residues. Germline trimming cut 5 bases from V and 2 bases from J; bases unmatched to any gene: 3. The CDR3, as DNA: TGTGCCATCAGTCCGGGACAGGGACAAGAGACCCAGTACTTC. It yields the protein CAISPGQGQETQYF.

This chain uses TRBV6-5 with TRBJ2-2; a possible D gene is TRBD1 (6 bases). In germline, CDR1 is MNHEY, CDR2 SVGAGI. The CDR3 runs to 16 residues. V gave up 2 bases and J gave up 3 bases, with 13 bases separating them. This CDR3 is CASSYGVGAHTGELFF. The CDR3 DNA reads TGTGCCAGCAGTTACGGGGTGGGGGCCCACACCGGGGAGCTGTTTTTT.

The chain joins TRBV19 to TRBJ2-2, with 12 bases that match TRBD2. Germline values: CDR1 LNHDA, CDR2 SQIVND (reference sequence). This CDR3 has 14 residues. J gave up 5 bases and V 9 bases, and 4 bases lay outside the gene matches. The CDR3 bases are TGTGCCAGGACTAGCGGGAGTTATACCGGGGAGCTGTTTTTT. Translated, it gives CARTSGSYTGELFF.

At least ten counts were recorded for this clonotype. The chain uses TRBV25-1 and TRBJ1-2; 8 bases agree with TRBD1. J gave up 5 bases and V 6 bases, and 8 bases lay outside the gene matches. Germline V lookup: CDR1 MGHDK, CDR2 SYGVNS. This CDR3 region has 14 residues. The CDR3 loop reads CASRPGQAAYGYTF. CDR3 DNA: TGTGCCAGCAGGCCGGGACAGGCTGCTTATGGCTACACCTTC.

This chain uses TRBV6-6 with TRBJ2-5; 9 positions match TRBD2. Germline trimming cut 5 bases from V and 4 bases from J; bases unmatched to any gene: 14. The CDR3 totals 17 residues. Germline V gene lookup returns CDR1 MNHNY and CDR2 SVGAGI (reference sequence). CDR3 nucleotides: TGTGCCAGCAGTGAATTGGGGACTAGCTACAGGGGAGAGACCCAGTACTTC. It is translated as CASSELGTSYRGETQYF.

This clonotype was seen at least ten times. The V gene is TRBV24-1, the J gene TRBJ1-2; no definite D call. Germline values: CDR1 KGHDR, CDR2 SFDVKD. V was cut by 3 bases and J by 7 bases, with 11 bases left in between. The CDR3 runs 13 residues. The CDR3 coding sequence is TGTGCCACCAGTGATGATACCCCAGGTGGCTACACCTTC. It codes for CATSDDTPGGYTF.

The chain combines TRBV29-1 with TRBJ2-5; TRBD1 is a possible D gene (6 bases). V was clipped by 3 bases and J by 0 bases, with 8 bases between them. Looked up from germline, CDR1 is SQVTM and CDR2 is ANQGSEA. The CDR3 has 13 amino acids. CDR3 nucleotide sequence: TGCAGCGTTGACAGGGGAAACCAAGAGACCCAGTACTTC. This sequence encodes CSVDRGNQETQYF.

About this clonotype: Its ends do not fully match the called genes, so a read error is possible. J is TRBJ2-5 and V is TRBV7-8, with TRBD2 identical over 7 bases. Germline V gene sequence: CDR1 SGHVS, CDR2 FQNEAQ. The CDR3 covers 9 residues. The CDR3 DNA follows: TGTGCCAGCCTGGGGGGGAAGGACTTC. Amino acids: CASLGGKDF.

The rearrangement links TRBV7-2 to TRBJ1-5; a possible D gene is TRBD1 (5 bases). The V end was cut by 5 bases, the J end by 11 bases, with 22 bases between. Germline CDR1 and CDR2: SGHTA and FQGNSA. This CDR3 is 15 amino acids long. As DNA, the CDR3 is TGTGCCAGCAGCCCCACCGGGACTAGCGTTAAGACCCAGCATTTT. This codes for CASSPTGTSVKTQHF.